Listed below are T cell receptor beta chains from one sample, sequenced in a study of shared clonotypes between healthy human individuals. The data were produced by immunoSEQ multiplex PCR, yet TCRdb's version contains in-frame clones alone and is incomplete. This sample yields fewer than 1 million clones, of which around 96% are seen a single time; over 0.2% belongs to the top ten. Sequencing was carried out using naive CD8+ T cells sorted from blood. The receptors derive from a man aged 25 to 40 in good health. The CDR3 runs from the conserved cysteine through the conserved F or W. A D gene is named only where the DNA matches it firmly. A row's size may be missing; if present it is once, few, many or a size class.

D gene	clone size	V gene	J gene	CDR3 protein	CDR3 DNA
-	-	TRBV28	TRBJ1-1	CASSVYRVNTEAFF	TGTGCCAGCAGTGTATACAGGGTGAACACTGAAGCTTTCTTT
-	-	TRBV2	TRBJ1-4	CASSERTNEKLFF	TGTGCCAGCAGTGAGAGGACTAATGAAAAACTGTTTTTT
TRBD2	-	TRBV4-1	TRBJ2-5	CASSQVIASGRETQYF	TGCGCCAGCAGCCAAGTAATTGCTAGCGGGAGGGAGACCCAGTACTTC
-	-	TRBV7-7	TRBJ2-3	CASSLVITDTQYF	TGTGCTAGCAGTCTCGTAATTACAGATACGCAGTATTTT
-	-	TRBV7-9	TRBJ2-7	CASSLGSWDKDEQYF	TGTGCCAGCAGCTTGGGGTCCTGGGATAAGGACGAGCAGTACTTC
-	-	TRBV7-9	TRBJ2-7	CASSQPGHYYEQYF	TGTGCCAGCAGCCAACCGGGACACTACTACGAGCAGTACTTC
-	-	TRBV29-1	TRBJ2-7	CSVEDISGEQYF	TGCAGCGTTGAAGATATTTCGGGCGAGCAGTACTTC
TRBD1	once	TRBV6-6	TRBJ2-7	CASSFDRGSYEQYF	TGTGCCAGCAGTTTCGACAGGGGCTCCTACGAGCAGTACTTC
-	-	TRBV4-1	TRBJ1-1	CASSQGALNTEAFF	TGCGCCAGCAGCCAAGGGGCTCTGAACACTGAAGCTTTCTTT
-	-	TRBV27	TRBJ1-5	CASSSGLNGYSNQPQHF	TGTGCCAGCAGTTCGGGCCTTAACGGATATAGCAATCAGCCCCAGCATTTT
TRBD2	-	TRBV29-1	TRBJ2-7	CSVSSGMAYEQYF	TGCAGCGTTTCAAGCGGGATGGCCTACGAGCAGTACTTC
-	-	TRBV7-9	TRBJ2-7	CASSPGGYEQYF	TGTGCCAGCAGCCCTGGGGGCTACGAGCAGTACTTC
TRBD2	-	TRBV12-5	TRBJ2-1	CASGAAGGGNEQFF	TGTGCTAGTGGTGCAGCGGGAGGGGGCAATGAGCAGTTCTTC
-	once	TRBV15	TRBJ2-5	CATQGYQETQYF	TGTGCCACCCAGGGGTACCAAGAGACCCAGTACTTC
-	once	TRBV4-1	TRBJ1-1	CASSQGDNEAFF	TGCGCCAGCAGCCAAGGGGACAATGAAGCTTTCTTT
-	-	TRBV6-6	TRBJ2-3	CASSVSSTDTQYF	TGTGCCAGTTCTGTCTCCAGCACAGATACGCAGTATTTT
-	-	TRBV7-2	TRBJ1-2	CASNHPIANYGYTF	TGTGCCAGCAACCACCCAATAGCTAACTATGGCTACACCTTC
-	-	TRBV6-4	TRBJ2-7	CASSEVLTGRPYEQYF	TGTGCCAGCAGTGAGGTCTTGACAGGGAGGCCCTACGAGCAGTACTTC
TRBD2	-	TRBV5-1	TRBJ2-1	CASSLRTSGGYNEQFF	TGCGCCAGCAGCCTCCGGACTAGCGGGGGCTACAATGAGCAGTTCTTC
-	few	TRBV12-5	TRBJ2-1	CASGLGNEQFF	TGTGCTAGTGGTTTGGGTAATGAGCAGTTCTTC
-	-	TRBV27	TRBJ2-7	CASSTIPPLYEQYF	TGTGCCAGCAGTACAATACCCCCCCTCTACGAGCAGTACTTC
-	-	TRBV5-1	TRBJ2-2	CASSLRGIVDTGELFF	TGCGCCAGCAGCTTAAGGGGTATCGTTGACACCGGGGAGCTGTTTTTT
-	-	TRBV28	TRBJ1-1	CASSIIRGGPNTEAFF	TGTGCCAGCAGTATCATCCGGGGGGGACCGAACACTGAAGCTTTCTTT
-	-	TRBV27	TRBJ2-1	CASSLSFYSSYNEQFF	TGTGCCAGCAGTTTATCCTTCTATAGCTCCTACAATGAGCAGTTCTTC
TRBD2	-	TRBV10-1	TRBJ2-1	CASWTLTSGHNEQFF	TGCGCCAGCTGGACCTTGACTAGCGGCCACAATGAGCAGTTCTTC
-	once	TRBV5-1	TRBJ2-1	CASSLAETWSSYNEQFF	TGCGCCAGCAGCTTGGCCGAGACCTGGAGCTCCTACAATGAGCAGTTCTTC
TRBD2	-	TRBV27	TRBJ2-4	CASSLTSGLPAKNIQYF	TGTGCCAGCAGTTTAACTAGCGGATTACCAGCCAAAAACATTCAGTACTTC
-	-	TRBV9	TRBJ1-5	CASSPGDGINQPQHF	TGTGCCAGCAGCCCAGGAGACGGAATCAATCAGCCCCAGCATTTT
-	-	TRBV6-5	TRBJ1-2	CASSYSAPLDNYGYTF	TGTGCCAGCAGTTACTCGGCCCCGCTGGATAACTATGGCTACACCTTC
-	-	TRBV27	TRBJ2-7	CASSMGDLAYEQYF	TGTGCCAGCAGTATGGGAGATTTAGCGTACGAGCAGTACTTC
TRBD2	-	TRBV7-6	TRBJ2-1	CASSTTDPSGAGDEQFF	TGTGCCAGCAGCACCACCGATCCTAGCGGGGCAGGCGATGAGCAGTTCTTC
-	-	TRBV20-1	TRBJ2-5	CSAPKETQYF	TGCAGTGCGCCCAAAGAGACCCAGTACTTC
TRBD2	-	TRBV10-1	TRBJ2-1	CASSEGKASGFRVQFF	TGCGCCAGCAGTGAAGGTAAGGCTAGCGGGTTCCGTGTGCAGTTCTTC